This T cell receptor beta chain was observed in a study of Graves' ophthalmopathy and Graves' hyperthyroidism (dated by TCRdb to 2016 to 2019). A note on the overall study: Peripheral blood was collected before any treatment was given, at the time of initial diagnosis. To tell Graves' ophthalmopathy apart from Graves' hyperthyroidism, and to predict which patients would progress to ophthalmopathy, the study relied on TCR beta repertoire signatures. In total, approximately 130 blood samples were TCR-sequenced: 40 to 45 ophthalmopathy, some 72 hyperthyroidism and approximately 17 hyperthyroidism-to-ophthalmopathy patients. To explore V-J signatures distinguishing ophthalmopathy from hyperthyroidism, a discovery set of under 110 patients (about 43 ophthalmopathy, over 55 stable hyperthyroidism) was enrolled. An independent validation cohort was composed of 18 to 20 hyperthyroidism patients and 17 patients who later progressed from hyperthyroidism to ophthalmopathy. In roughly 6 hyperthyroidism patients, T-cell repertoires of thyroid tissue and blood were compared. Following sample collection, hyperthyroidism patients were given methimazole at a starting dose of 30 mg daily, and ophthalmopathy patients were given high-dose intravenous methylprednisolone. Findings and caveats that apply to the study as a whole: No statistical method was used to set the sample size in advance, and the investigators knew which group each participant was assigned to. Ophthalmopathy was separated from stable hyperthyroidism by the 13-signature model with roughly 87% sensitivity and about 81% specificity in cross-validation and with 80%/75% in the test set. Most expanded thyroid clonotypes with frequency above 0.001 were also detected in blood, suggesting blood repertoires may reflect the thyroid immune response. In validation, the model predicted ophthalmopathy progression with more than 55% sensitivity and roughly 72% specificity; roughly 12 predicted patients were CT-confirmed with GO in a median of about 6.1 months.

Hyperthyroidism was defined as stable when no progression to ophthalmopathy occurred within 18 months of follow-up. Hyperthyroidism patients were newly diagnosed, with disease duration under 2 months, and aged 18 to 65 years. Patients with other autoimmune diseases, uncontrolled infections, pregnancy or lactation were excluded from the study. Diagnosis relied on clinical symptoms, serum thyroxine, TRAb, thyroid ultrasound and orbital computed tomography. PBMCs were isolated from 10 ml of fresh peripheral blood by Ficoll-Paque density gradient centrifugation. Total RNA was extracted with Trizol reagent and quality-checked on an Agilent 2100 Bioanalyzer. TCR beta CDR3 regions were amplified from RNA transcripts for repertoire sequencing. HTBI primers and the Qiagen OneStep RT-PCR kit were used in a first-round RT-PCR, which was followed by a second-round multiplex PCR, size selection and purification. The libraries underwent paired-end sequencing with 100 bp reads on an Illumina HiSeq2000. The source study handled its data this way. SOAPnuke was used to process the reads, removing any read that contained adapters or uncalled bases, had a mean Phred below 15, or lacked an exact match to the constant primer or identifier. COPE v1.2.5 was used to merge the high-quality paired reads. Each unique nucleotide sequence was defined as a clonotype, and clonotypes were aligned to IMGT TRB V, D and J references with MiTCR v1.1. Only V-J combinations with frequency above 0.0001 were analysed, covering around 99% of repertoires. For each V-J combination, a TCR clonal expansion and chaos score was defined as F50 clonal expansion divided by the chaos observed in the TCRdist matrix. Features were reduced by Welch's t-statistics and random forest to some 13 V-J combinations, which fed a naive Bayes classifier. Thyroid-blood repertoire similarity was quantified with the Morisita-Horn index. TCRdb trimmed the raw reads at Q25, called clones with MiXCR and kept productive beta chains. Every entry covers one CDR3 protein and lists the most common genes and DNA from its rows. V and J calls and clone size were set by TCRdb, not the authors. This sample has some 350,000 distinct CDR3 sequences in its table, and approximately 18% of those were observed once. Together, the top ten hold 2.4% of the sample.

The CDR3 runs 16 amino acids, cysteine and phenylalanine included. The kept DNA is CDR3 alone, 48 bases in frame from the first base. Reading the germline V gene gives CDR1 SQVTM and CDR2 ANQGSEA. V loses 4 bases at its end and J loses 6 bases; junction bases beyond the gene matches: 11. This clonotype was picked up many times. This receptor's antigen is unknown. Per-nucleotide qualities are absent, and no much larger clonotype sits a single base away. Sequencing input: peripheral blood. This TCR derives from an adult woman with stable Graves' hyperthyroidism. The sequence joins TRBV29-1 to TRBJ2-2, with TRBD2 identical over 10 junction bases. The nucleotide sequence is given as TGCAGCGTTGGGACTAGCGGCTGGGGTGGGGCCGGGGAGCTGTTTTTT. Translated, this gives CSVGTSGWGGAGELFF.